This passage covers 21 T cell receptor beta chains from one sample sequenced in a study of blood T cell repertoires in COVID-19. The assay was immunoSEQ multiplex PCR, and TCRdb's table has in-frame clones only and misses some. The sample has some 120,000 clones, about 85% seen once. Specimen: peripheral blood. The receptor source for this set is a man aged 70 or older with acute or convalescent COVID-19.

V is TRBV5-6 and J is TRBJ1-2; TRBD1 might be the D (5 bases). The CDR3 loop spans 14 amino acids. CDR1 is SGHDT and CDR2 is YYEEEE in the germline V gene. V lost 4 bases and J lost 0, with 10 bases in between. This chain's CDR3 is CASSRTGANYGYTF. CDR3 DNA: TGTGCCAGCAGCCGGACGGGGGCTAACTATGGCTACACCTTC.

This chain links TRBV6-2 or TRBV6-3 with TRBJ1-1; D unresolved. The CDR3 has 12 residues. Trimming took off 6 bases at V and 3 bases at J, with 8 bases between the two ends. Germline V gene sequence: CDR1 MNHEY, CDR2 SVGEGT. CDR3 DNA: TGTGCCAGCAGCCCCCCTTACACTGAAGCTTTCTTT. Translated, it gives CASSPPYTEAFF.

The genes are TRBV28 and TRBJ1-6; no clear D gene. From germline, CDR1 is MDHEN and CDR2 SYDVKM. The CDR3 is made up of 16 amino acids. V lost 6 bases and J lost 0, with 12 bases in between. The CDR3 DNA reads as TGTGCCAGCAGGCCCCGGGTGGGCTCCTATAATTCACCCCTCCACTTT. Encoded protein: CASRPRVGSYNSPLHF.

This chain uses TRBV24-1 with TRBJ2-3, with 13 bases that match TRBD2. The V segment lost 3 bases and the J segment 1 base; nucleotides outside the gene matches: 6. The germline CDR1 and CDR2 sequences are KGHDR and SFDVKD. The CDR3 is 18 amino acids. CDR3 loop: CATSDPGLAGDRTDTQYF. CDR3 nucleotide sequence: TGTGCCACCAGTGATCCAGGACTAGCGGGGGATCGCACAGATACGCAGTATTTT.

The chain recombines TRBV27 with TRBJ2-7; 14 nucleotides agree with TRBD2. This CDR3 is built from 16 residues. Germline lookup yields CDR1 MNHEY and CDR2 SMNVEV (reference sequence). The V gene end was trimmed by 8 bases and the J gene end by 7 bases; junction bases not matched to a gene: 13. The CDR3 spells CASDRLGTSGGREQYF. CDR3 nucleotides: TGTGCCAGCGACCGACTTGGGACTAGCGGGGGTAGGGAGCAGTACTTC.

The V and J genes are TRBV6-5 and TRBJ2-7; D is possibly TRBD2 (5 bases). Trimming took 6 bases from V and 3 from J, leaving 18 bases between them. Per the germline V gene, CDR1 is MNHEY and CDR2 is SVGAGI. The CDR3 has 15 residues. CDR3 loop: CASRDSGPAGYEQYF. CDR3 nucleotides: TGTGCCAGCAGGGATTCGGGCCCCGCGGGCTACGAGCAGTACTTC.

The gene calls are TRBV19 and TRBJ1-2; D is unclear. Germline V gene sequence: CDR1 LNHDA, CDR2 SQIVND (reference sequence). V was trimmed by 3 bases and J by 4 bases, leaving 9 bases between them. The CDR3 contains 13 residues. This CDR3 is CASSIQNSYGYTF. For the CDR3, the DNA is TGTGCCAGTAGTATCCAGAACAGCTATGGCTACACCTTC.

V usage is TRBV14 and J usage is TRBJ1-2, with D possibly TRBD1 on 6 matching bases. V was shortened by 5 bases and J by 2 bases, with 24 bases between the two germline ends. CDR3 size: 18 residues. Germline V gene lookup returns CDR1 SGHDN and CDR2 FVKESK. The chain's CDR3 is CASSTGQLNIPNNYGYTF. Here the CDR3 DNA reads TGTGCCAGCAGCACCGGACAGTTAAACATCCCTAACAACTATGGCTACACCTTC. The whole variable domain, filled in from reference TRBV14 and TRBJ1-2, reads EAGVTQFPSHSVIEKGQTVTLRCDPISGHDNLYWYRRVMGKEIKFLLHFVKESKQDESGMPNNRFLAERTGGTYSTLKVQPAELEDSGVYFCASSTGQLNIPNNYGYTFGSGTRLTVV.

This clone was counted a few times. This chain's CDR3 is CASSQTLNTEAFF. The CDR3 nucleotides are TGTGCCAGCAGCCAGACACTTAACACTGAAGCTTTCTTT. The genes are TRBV7-9 and TRBJ1-1; D is undetermined. The V and J ends lost 5 bases and 2 bases respectively, with 9 bases between them. CDR1 and CDR2 (germline): SEHNR, FQNEAQ (reference sequence). CDR3 length: 13 residues. Supplemented by reference TRBV7-9 and TRBJ1-1, the full variable domain reads DTGVSQNPRHKITKRGQNVTFRCDPISEHNRLYWYRQTLGQGPEFLTYFQNEAQLEKSRLLSDRFSAERPKGSFSTLEIQRTEQGDSAMYLCASSQTLNTEAFFGQGTRLTVV.

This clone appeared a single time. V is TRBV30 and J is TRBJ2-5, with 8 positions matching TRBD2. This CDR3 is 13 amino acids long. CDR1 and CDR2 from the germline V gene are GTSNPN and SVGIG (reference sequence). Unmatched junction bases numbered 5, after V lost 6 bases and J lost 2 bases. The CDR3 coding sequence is TGTGCCTGTTCGAGCGGGAGACAAGAGACCCAGTACTTC. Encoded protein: CACSSGRQETQYF.

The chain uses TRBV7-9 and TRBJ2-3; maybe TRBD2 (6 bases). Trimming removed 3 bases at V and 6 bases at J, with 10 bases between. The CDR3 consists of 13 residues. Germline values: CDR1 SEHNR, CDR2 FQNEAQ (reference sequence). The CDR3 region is CASSLLGGDTQYF. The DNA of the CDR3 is TGTGCCAGCAGCTTGCTAGGAGGGGATACGCAGTATTTT.

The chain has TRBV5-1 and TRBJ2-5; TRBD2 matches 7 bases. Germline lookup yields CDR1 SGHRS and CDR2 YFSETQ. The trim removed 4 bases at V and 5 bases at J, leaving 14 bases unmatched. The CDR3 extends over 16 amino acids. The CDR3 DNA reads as TGCGCCAGCAGCCCTAGAGGACCACGGGGGGAGGAGACCCAGTACTTC. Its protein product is CASSPRGPRGEETQYF.

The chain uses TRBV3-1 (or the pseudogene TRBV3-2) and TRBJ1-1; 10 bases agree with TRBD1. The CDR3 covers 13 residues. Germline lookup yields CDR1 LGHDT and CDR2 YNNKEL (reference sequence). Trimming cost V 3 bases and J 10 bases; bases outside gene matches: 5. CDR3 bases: TGTGCCAGCAGCCACTCCCGGGACAGGGGAGCTTTCTTT. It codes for CASSHSRDRGAFF.

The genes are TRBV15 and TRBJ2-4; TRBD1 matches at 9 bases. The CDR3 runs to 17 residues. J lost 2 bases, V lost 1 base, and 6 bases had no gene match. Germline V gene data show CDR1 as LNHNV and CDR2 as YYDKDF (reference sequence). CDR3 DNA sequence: TGTGCCACCAGCAGAGTTACAGGGGGCGCGTCCAAAAACATTCAGTACTTC. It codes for CATSRVTGGASKNIQYF.

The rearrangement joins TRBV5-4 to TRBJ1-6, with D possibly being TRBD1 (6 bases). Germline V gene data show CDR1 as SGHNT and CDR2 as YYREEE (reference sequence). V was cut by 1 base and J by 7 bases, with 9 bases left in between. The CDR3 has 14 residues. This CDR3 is CASSLWTENSPLHF. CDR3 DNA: TGTGCCAGCAGCTTGTGGACAGAAAATTCACCCCTCCACTTT.

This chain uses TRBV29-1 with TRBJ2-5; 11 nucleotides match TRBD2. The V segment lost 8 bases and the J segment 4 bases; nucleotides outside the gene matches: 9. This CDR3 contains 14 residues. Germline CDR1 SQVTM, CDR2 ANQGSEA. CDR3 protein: CSTDLTSGGETQYF. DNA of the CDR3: TGCAGCACGGACCTTACTAGCGGGGGAGAGACCCAGTACTTC.

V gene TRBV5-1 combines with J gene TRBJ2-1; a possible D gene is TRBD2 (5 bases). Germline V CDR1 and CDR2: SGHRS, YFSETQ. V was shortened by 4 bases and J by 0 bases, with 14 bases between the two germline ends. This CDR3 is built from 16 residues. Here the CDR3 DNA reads TGCGCCAGCAGCCGGTCGAGCGGCAGCTCCTACAATGAGCAGTTCTTC. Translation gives CASSRSSGSSYNEQFF. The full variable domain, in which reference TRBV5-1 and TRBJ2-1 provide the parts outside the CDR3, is KAGVTQTPRYLIKTRGQQVTLSCSPISGHRSVSWYQQTPGQGLQFLFEYFSETQRNKGNFPGRFSGRQFSNSRSEMNVSTLELGDSALYLCASSRSSGSSYNEQFFGPGTRLTVL.

CDR3 sequence (DNA): TGTGCCAGCAGTTACGGCGGGACAGGGGGCAGGAGCTCCTACAATGAGCAGTTCTTC. Encoded protein: CASSYGGTGGRSSYNEQFF. The chain employs TRBV6-2 or TRBV6-3 and TRBJ2-1; 12 bases are shared with TRBD1. The CDR3 has 19 residues. Germline CDR1 MNHEY, CDR2 SVGEGT. V shed 2 bases, J shed 0 bases, and the junction held 8 bases outside the gene matches.

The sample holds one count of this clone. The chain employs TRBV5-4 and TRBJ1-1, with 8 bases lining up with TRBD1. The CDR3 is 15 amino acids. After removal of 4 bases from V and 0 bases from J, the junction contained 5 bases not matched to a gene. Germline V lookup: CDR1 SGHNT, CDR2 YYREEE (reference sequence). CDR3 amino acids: CASSARQGLNTEAFF. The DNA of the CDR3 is TGTGCCAGCAGCGCCCGACAGGGGTTGAACACTGAAGCTTTCTTT.

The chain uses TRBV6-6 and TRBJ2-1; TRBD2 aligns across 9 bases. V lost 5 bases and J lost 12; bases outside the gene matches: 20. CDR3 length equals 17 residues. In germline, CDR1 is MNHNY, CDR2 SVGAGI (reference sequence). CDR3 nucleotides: TGTGCCAGCAGTCCGTTGCTTGGGGCTAGCGGGGTACTAAGGCAGTTCTTC. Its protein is CASSPLLGASGVLRQFF.

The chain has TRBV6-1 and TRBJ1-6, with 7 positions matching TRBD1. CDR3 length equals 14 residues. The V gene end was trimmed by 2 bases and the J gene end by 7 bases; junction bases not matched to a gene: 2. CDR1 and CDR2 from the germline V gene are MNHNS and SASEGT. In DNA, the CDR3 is TGTGCCAGCAGTGAAACAGGGGCGAATTCACCCCTCCACTTT. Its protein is CASSETGANSPLHF.